These 9 T cell receptor beta chains came from one sample sequenced in a study of T cells after yellow fever vaccination. TCRdb re-called the 5' RACE reads through MiXCR, storing one row per CDR3 protein. The sample carries 14,000 or so distinct CDR3 sequences, roughly 7.2% recorded once. The starting material was PBMCs, either bulk or a sorted T-cell subset (CD4+, CD8+, memory, or dextramer-sorted; not recorded which), obtained on the day of the yellow fever booster vaccination. These receptors all come from a young man who received the YFV17D yellow fever vaccine.

This clonotype was detected many times. The chain has TRBV6-1 and TRBJ2-7, with TRBD1 matching over 7 bases. CDR1 and CDR2 (germline): MNHNS, SASEGT. The CDR3 sequence is 13 residues long. V trimming: 4 bases; J trimming: 2 bases; junction bases outside the gene matches: 2. The CDR3 loop reads CASSVTGAYEQYV. The CDR3 DNA reads as TGTGCCAGCAGTGTTACAGGGGCCTACGAGCAGTACGTC.

This clonotype was counted many times. This sequence joins TRBV14 and TRBJ1-6; D possibly corresponds to TRBD1 (6 bases). The V end was cut by 6 bases, the J end by 9 bases, with 15 bases between. Germline lookup yields CDR1 SGHDN and CDR2 FVKESK. CDR3 length: 14 amino acids. Written as DNA, the CDR3 is TGTGCCAGCAGTCCGGGCAGGGGAGCTTCACCCCTCCACTTT. As protein: CASSPGRGASPLHF.

This clonotype was counted many times. This chain uses TRBV28 with TRBJ2-7; 10 nucleotides agree with TRBD1. The CDR3 extends over 13 amino acids. V shed 6 bases, J shed 9 bases, and the junction held 8 bases outside the gene matches. Germline-derived CDR1 and CDR2 are MDHEN and SYDVKM. The CDR3 spells CASSGRQGAGQYV. The CDR3 DNA reads TGTGCCAGCAGCGGAAGACAGGGGGCAGGGCAGTACGTC.

By share, this clonotype ranks as medium-sized. The rearrangement joins TRBV29-1 to TRBJ2-1, with unresolved D. In germline, CDR1 is SQVTM, CDR2 ANQGSEA. The CDR3 consists of 12 residues. Deletions cut 4 bases from V and 2 bases from J, with 6 bases between. Here the CDR3 DNA reads TGCAGCGTTGTAAGACCCTACAATGAGCAGTTCTTC. Its translation is CSVVRPYNEQFF.

In this sample, this clonotype turned up many times. This rearrangement joins TRBV20-1 to TRBJ2-7; D gene ambiguous. Trimming took off 5 bases at V and 5 bases at J, with 13 bases between the two ends. The CDR3 totals 12 residues. CDR1 DFQATT and CDR2 SNEGSKA come from the germline V gene (reference sequence). Written as DNA, the CDR3 is TGCAGTGCTGCGTTAGAGGATCACGAGCAGTACGTC. Its translation is CSAALEDHEQYV.

This clonotype counts as medium-sized. The chain has TRBV11-2 and TRBJ1-1; 7 bases fit TRBD1. Germline lookup yields CDR1 SGHAT and CDR2 FQNNGV. CDR3 length equals 15 residues. V was pared by 8 bases and J by 0 bases, with 9 bases of the junction left unmatched. As DNA, the CDR3 is TGTGCCAGCCGCCAGGGGGTCAAGGTGAACACTGAAGCTTTCTTT. This sequence encodes CASRQGVKVNTEAFF.

This clonotype is medium-sized by share. V gene TRBV5-1 combines with J gene TRBJ2-5; tentatively, D is TRBD1 (5 bases). The CDR3 covers 14 residues. V was trimmed by 1 base and J by 5 bases, leaving 12 bases between them. Germline V gene sequence: CDR1 SGHRS, CDR2 YFSETQ. CDR3 bases: TGCGCCAGCAGCTTGAGGGGCCAGACTGAGACCCAGTACTTC. Its translation is CASSLRGQTETQYF.

This clonotype was counted at least ten times. The chain carries TRBV6-2 or TRBV6-3 and TRBJ2-2; no definite D call. Germline CDR1 reads MNHEY; CDR2 reads SVGEGT. Between the trimmed V and J ends, which lost 5 bases and 1 base, there was a span of 11 bases. This CDR3 comprises 15 residues. The CDR3 region is CASSRHLLNTGELFF. The CDR3 DNA sequence: TGTGCCAGCAGTAGACACCTATTGAACACCGGGGAGCTGTTTTTT.

Relative to its sample, this clonotype is medium-sized. The genes are TRBV5-1 and TRBJ2-3; D may be TRBD1 (6 bases). The V and J ends lost 4 bases and 5 bases respectively, with 14 bases between them. Germline-derived CDR1 and CDR2 are SGHRS and YFSETQ. The CDR3 length is 14 residues. As DNA, the CDR3 is TGCGCCAGCAGCCCCTTACAGGGAGAAGATACGCAGTATTTT. Its translation: CASSPLQGEDTQYF.